The entry below gives a single TCR beta chain sequence along with its context. This sample is drawn from a study of blood T cell repertoires in COVID-19. CDR1 is MNHEY, CDR2 SVGEGT, per germline. The CDR3 runs 14 residues. Trimming at V came to 2 bases and at J to 5 bases, leaving 4 bases not matched to a gene. The table came from immunoSEQ multiplex PCR; TCRdb's copy has only in-frame clones and leaves some out. Of about 140,000 clones in the sample, approximately 91% were seen once. The receptor was derived from a man aged 65 to 85 with acute or convalescent COVID-19. V gene TRBV6-2 or TRBV6-3 combines with J gene TRBJ2-5, with 8 bases lining up with TRBD1. The sequencing input was peripheral blood. CDR3 DNA: TGTGCCAGCAGTTACGACAGGGGAGCGGAGACCCAGTACTTC. It codes for CASSYDRGAETQYF.